Below are 26 T cell receptor beta chains sequenced from a single sample in a study of blood T cell dynamics during melanoma immunotherapy. Time point indicated: pre-treatment baseline. Using immunoSEQ multiplex PCR, the repertoire was profiled, and TCRdb retains in-frame clones only, with some absent. The repertoire holds approximately 17,000 clones, with roughly 90% as singletons. Source: blood, taken from a patient treated with checkpoint blockade. The receptors were sampled from a human donor with melanoma.

A single count supports this clone. The CDR3 DNA sequence: TGTGCCAGCTCCAGAGCCGGGACAGGGAGGGTGGCTGAAGCTTTCTTT. Translated: CASSRAGTGRVAEAFF. The V and J genes are TRBV27 and TRBJ1-1, with 9 bases matching TRBD1. V lost 8 bases and J lost 6; bases outside the gene matches: 16. Per germline, CDR1 MNHEY and CDR2 SMNVEV (reference sequence). This CDR3 has 16 residues.

The chain recombines TRBV30 with TRBJ1-2; D not resolved. The CDR3 spans 12 residues. CDR1 and CDR2 from the germline V gene are GTSNPN and SVGIG (reference sequence). The V and J ends lost 0 bases and 6 bases respectively, with 8 bases between them. CDR3 sequence: CAWSVRGNGYTF. Written as DNA, the CDR3 is TGTGCCTGGAGTGTACGGGGTAATGGCTACACCTTC.

The rearrangement joins TRBV5-1 to TRBJ2-7; D could derive from TRBD1 or TRBD2 (5 bases each). Trimming stripped 0 bases from V and 5 bases from J, with 9 bases between. The CDR3 consists of 13 residues. Germline values: CDR1 SGHRS, CDR2 YFSETQ. Here the CDR3 reads CASSLVGVHEQYF. The CDR3 nucleotides are TGCGCCAGCAGCTTGGTGGGGGTCCACGAGCAGTACTTC.

V is TRBV4-2 and J is TRBJ1-3; D gene ambiguous. Germline V gene lookup returns CDR1 LGHNA and CDR2 YNFKEQ. This CDR3 region has 13 residues. V dropped 3 bases and J dropped 3 bases, with 6 bases sitting between them. The CDR3 DNA sequence: TGTGCCAGCAGCCACGGTGGTGGAAACACCATATATTTT. Translation: CASSHGGGNTIYF.

The chain has TRBV15 and TRBJ2-7, with 12 bases that match TRBD2. Germline CDR1 is LNHNV and CDR2 is YYDKDF (reference sequence). V lost 3 bases and J lost 2; bases outside the gene matches: 17. The CDR3 has 20 amino acids. This chain's CDR3 is CATSSFPHAGLAGGAYEQYF. The CDR3, as DNA: TGTGCCACCAGCAGTTTTCCCCATGCGGGTCTAGCGGGAGGGGCCTACGAGCAGTACTTC.

The chain has TRBV4-2 and TRBJ2-1, with 10 nucleotides matching TRBD2. The CDR3 has 16 residues. Germline V CDR1 and CDR2: LGHNA, YNFKEQ. The ends lost 1 base at V and 7 bases at J; junction bases unmatched: 7. Written as DNA, the CDR3 is TGTGCCAGCAGCCAAGGGAGCGGGAGGGCCTTGAATGAGCAGTTCTTC. Protein: CASSQGSGRALNEQFF.

This clone has a single count. The gene calls are TRBV2 and TRBJ1-5; 9 nucleotides align to TRBD1. V trimming: 5 bases; J trimming: 5 bases; junction bases outside the gene matches: 7. Per germline, CDR1 SNHLY and CDR2 FYNNEI. The CDR3 loop spans 15 amino acids. The CDR3 DNA follows: TGTGCCAGCAGTCGACACAGGGGGCGGGATCAGCCCCAGCATTTT. It is translated as CASSRHRGRDQPQHF.

This chain links TRBV7-9 with TRBJ1-4; no clear D. Germline V gives CDR1 SEHNR, CDR2 FQNEAQ (reference sequence). With 6 bases removed from V and 3 bases from J, the gap between germline ends came to 14 bases. The CDR3 has 15 residues. This CDR3 is CASRGTLGANEKLFF. The CDR3 bases are TGTGCCAGCAGGGGTACATTGGGCGCTAATGAAAAACTGTTTTTT.

V is TRBV15 and J is TRBJ1-1, with 8 bases fitting TRBD1. Germline V gene lookup returns CDR1 LNHNV and CDR2 YYDKDF (reference sequence). There are 15 residues in the CDR3. The ends lost 0 bases at V and 5 bases at J; junction bases unmatched: 5. The CDR3 DNA reads TGTGCCACCAGCAGAGATGGACAGGGAAGGACTGAAGCTTTCTTT. It translates to CATSRDGQGRTEAFF.

The rearrangement links TRBV7-2 to TRBJ2-6; D gene ambiguous. This CDR3 contains 15 residues. CDR1 is SGHTA, CDR2 FQGNSA, per germline. V shed 2 bases and J shed 2 bases, with 7 bases lying between them. CDR3 in DNA: TGTGCCAGCAGCTTAAGAGGTGCTGGGGCCAACGTCCTGACTTTC. It specifies CASSLRGAGANVLTF.

The chain combines TRBV19 with TRBJ1-6; 8 positions match TRBD1. Losses at the gene ends were 4 bases for V and 7 bases for J; bases not matched to a gene: 6. Germline CDR1 is LNHDA and CDR2 is SQIVND (reference sequence). This CDR3 spans 15 amino acids. CDR3 residues: CASSTRTGNNSPLHF. In DNA form, the CDR3 reads TGTGCCAGTAGTACCCGGACAGGGAACAATTCACCCCTCCACTTT. The whole variable domain, remainder taken from reference TRBV19 and TRBJ1-6, is DGGITQSPKYLFRKEGQNVTLSCEQNLNHDAMYWYRQDPGQGLRLIYYSQIVNDFQKGDIAEGYSVSREKKESFPLTVTSAQKNPTAFYLCASSTRTGNNSPLHFGNGTRLTVT.

The chain recombines TRBV5-4 with TRBJ2-1; no clear D. The germline V gene encodes CDR1 SGHNT and CDR2 YYREEE (reference sequence). This CDR3 contains 13 residues. V dropped 1 base and J dropped 12 bases, with 14 bases sitting between them. CDR3 sequence reads: CASSLQSSAPQFF. CDR3 DNA sequence: TGTGCCAGCAGCTTGCAATCATCGGCCCCGCAGTTCTTC.

The chain uses TRBV5-1 and TRBJ1-6, with a possible D match to TRBD1 (5 bases). The germline gives CDR1 SGHRS, CDR2 YFSETQ. The CDR3 spans 13 residues. The V and J ends lost 6 bases and 11 bases respectively, with 15 bases between them. CDR3 sequence: CASTWGDEAPLHF. The CDR3 coding sequence is TGCGCCAGCACCTGGGGGGACGAGGCACCCCTCCACTTT. The complete variable domain, with remaining parts taken from reference TRBV5-1 and TRBJ1-6, reads KAGVTQTPRYLIKTRGQQVTLSCSPISGHRSVSWYQQTPGQGLQFLFEYFSETQRNKGNFPGRFSGRQFSNSRSEMNVSTLELGDSALYLCASTWGDEAPLHFGNGTRLTVT.

The chain employs TRBV6-5 and TRBJ2-7, with D uncertain. The germline V gene encodes CDR1 MNHEY and CDR2 SVGAGI. The CDR3 consists of 13 residues. With 2 bases removed from V and 5 bases from J, the gap between germline ends came to 10 bases. As DNA, the CDR3 is TGTGCCAGCAGTTACAGTGACCTCAACGAGCAGTACTTC. This encodes CASSYSDLNEQYF.

The J gene is TRBJ2-3, the V gene TRBV10-3, with D hard to call. V shed 7 bases and J shed 2 bases, with 10 bases lying between them. There are 13 residues in the CDR3. The V gene's germline CDR1 is ENHRY and CDR2 SYGVKD. This chain's CDR3 is CAINSALTDTQYF. CDR3 in DNA: TGTGCCATCAACAGTGCCCTCACAGATACGCAGTATTTT.

CDR3 protein: CASSTGTGRNEKLFF. The CDR3 DNA sequence: TGTGCCAGCAGCACCGGGACAGGGAGAAATGAAAAACTGTTTTTT. The J gene is TRBJ1-4, the V gene TRBV11-2; 9 bases agree with TRBD1. The CDR3 contains 15 residues. Trimming removed 5 bases from V and 5 bases from J; junction bases left unmatched: 6. Germline V gene data show CDR1 as SGHAT and CDR2 as FQNNGV.

The rearrangement joins TRBV15 to TRBJ1-1; D not resolved. The CDR3 consists of 14 residues. V lost 0 bases, J lost 2 bases, and 7 bases lay in between. CDR1 and CDR2 from the germline V gene are LNHNV and YYDKDF (reference sequence). The CDR3 loop is CATSRDTRNTEAFF. The CDR3 region has the DNA TGTGCCACCAGCAGAGATACACGAAACACTGAAGCTTTCTTT.

V is TRBV5-4 and J is TRBJ2-5; 11 bases match TRBD1. The CDR3 consists of 15 residues. The V segment lost 4 bases and the J segment 2 bases; nucleotides outside the gene matches: 4. Germline V gene sequence: CDR1 SGHNT, CDR2 YYREEE (reference sequence). The CDR3 DNA is TGTGCCAGCAGCATAGGGGACAGGGGGCAAGAGACCCAGTACTTC. Translated: CASSIGDRGQETQYF.

The chain has TRBV12-5 and TRBJ2-6; D is uncertain. The CDR3 consists of 13 residues. Trimming removed 0 bases from V and 7 bases from J, with 4 bases in between. Looked up from germline, CDR1 is LGHNT and CDR2 is FRNRAP. DNA of the CDR3: TGTGCTAGTGGTTTGGTCTCAGCCAACGTCCTGACTTTC. As protein: CASGLVSANVLTF.

V usage is TRBV18 and J usage is TRBJ2-5; perhaps TRBD1 as D (6 bases). Germline CDR1 reads KGHSH; CDR2 reads LQKENI. This CDR3 has 16 residues. V was shortened by 3 bases and J by 5 bases, with 19 bases between the two germline ends. In DNA form, the CDR3 reads TGTGCCAGCTCACCTCCTTCTGGAGCGAGGGGGGAGACCCAGTACTTC. It encodes CASSPPSGARGETQYF.

DNA of the CDR3: TGTGCCAGCAGCGTGGACCCTCTCCTGCATGGCTACACCTTC. Residues: CASSVDPLLHGYTF. The chain carries TRBV7-9 and TRBJ1-2, with D hard to call. Germline V CDR1 and CDR2: SEHNR, FQNEAQ (reference sequence). Deletions cut 5 bases from V and 6 bases from J, with 16 bases between. The CDR3 has 14 amino acids.

The chain carries TRBV19 and TRBJ1-4, with D hard to call. Germline V gene data show CDR1 as LNHDA and CDR2 as SQIVND (reference sequence). V dropped 3 bases and J dropped 8 bases, with 28 bases sitting between them. The CDR3 contains 19 residues. The CDR3 spells CASSIDTSGPPSGNEKLFF. The CDR3 region has the DNA TGTGCCAGTAGTATCGATACCTCCGGGCCGCCAAGCGGTAACGAAAAACTGTTTTTT.

V usage is TRBV5-1 and J usage is TRBJ2-2; D not certain. V was trimmed by 4 bases and J by 0 bases, leaving 16 bases between them. This CDR3 contains 17 residues. Germline CDR1 and CDR2: SGHRS and YFSETQ. In DNA form, the CDR3 reads TGCGCCAGCAGCCCTATAAGATTACGAACGAACACCGGGGAGCTGTTTTTT. Translation gives CASSPIRLRTNTGELFF.

The J gene is TRBJ2-5, the V gene TRBV4-3, with 9 bases lining up with TRBD1. The J call is doubtful: the DNA matches TRBJ2-7 better. Germline V gene lookup returns CDR1 LGHNA and CDR2 YSLEER. CDR3 size: 15 residues. DNA for the CDR3: TGCGCCAGCAGCCAAGTACAGGGGGCGGCCTACGAGCAGTACTTC. The encoded protein is CASSQVQGAAYEQYF.

The genes are TRBV10-1 and TRBJ2-3; TRBD2 agrees at 11 bases. With V trimmed by 5 bases and J by 2 bases, 3 bases remained unmatched. The CDR3 contains 15 residues. CDR1 is WNHNN and CDR2 is SYGVQD in the germline V gene (reference sequence). The chain's CDR3 is CASSRLAGPTDTQYF. CDR3 nucleotide sequence: TGCGCCAGCAGTAGACTAGCGGGACCCACAGATACGCAGTATTTT.

The CDR3 DNA follows: TGCGCCAGCAGCTTGGCCATAGGGGGTACCTACGAGCAGTACTTC. Its protein is CASSLAIGGTYEQYF. This chain joins TRBV5-1 and TRBJ2-5, with TRBD1 as a possible D gene (6 bases). The J call is uncertain, as TRBJ2-7 better fits the DNA end. This CDR3 region has 15 residues. The germline V gene has CDR1 SGHRS and CDR2 YFSETQ.